The source of this T cell receptor (beta chain) is a study of post-analysis software for immune sequencing data (dated by TCRdb to between 2014 and 2017). Broadly, across the study: Relapsing-remitting, secondary progressive and progressive-relapsing multiple sclerosis were recorded as disease courses, and subtype annotation was lacking for some patients. A subset of samples was prepared in parallel using single-end sample barcoding, then pooled and co-amplified after Illumina adapter ligation. Patient repertoires were compared against ten to twelve previously published healthy control repertoires from donors aged roughly 6 to 28 years.

To demonstrate the VDJtools post-analysis software, the study profiled TCR beta repertoires from the peripheral blood of about 13 young patients with multiple sclerosis. The patients with multiple sclerosis were children and adolescents between roughly 6 and 15 years of age. The library was built by means of PCR. Sequencing took place on an Illumina HiSeq 2500. To reduce PCR and sequencing biases, unique molecular identifiers were incorporated into the TCR beta cDNA libraries. Approximately 500,000 cDNA molecules were obtained per 1 to 10 million input T cells, so each molecule approximated one T cell. The same protocol used for the earlier healthy control dataset was applied to prepare and sequence the patient libraries. Within a given batch, samples were prepared together, multiplexed and sequenced on the same HiSeq lane. In the authors' own workflow: MIGEC handled the raw barcoded reads, throwing out single-read molecular identifier groups before consensus assembly and CDR3 extraction. VDJtools was used for post-analysis of the clonotype tables, with diversity normalized by down-sampling every dataset to the smallest sample size. Repertoire overlap clustering matched CDR3 amino acid but not nucleotide sequences to correct batch-related cross-sample contamination. In-frame beta chains were kept once TCRdb had trimmed the public reads at Q25 with fastp and called clones with MiXCR. Entries that share a CDR3 protein sequence are merged under the most common genes and DNA. In this record, the V and J calls reflect TCRdb's handling and not the investigators' own analysis. For this sample there are approximately 690,000 distinct CDR3 sequences; around 60% appear just once. The ten top clones hold over 9% of the sample.

Regarding this clonotype: Its cognate antigen has yet to be identified. One base away there is no much larger clone; base qualities are not given.

What the study reported, not specific to this receptor: Compared with controls, multiple sclerosis patients had significantly lower normalized Chao1 diversity, a finding suggesting substantial peripheral T-cell clonal expansion. Roughly 5 TRBV segments, including TRBV5-6, TRBV5-1 and TRBV20-1, were significantly more frequent in patients than controls. The multiple sclerosis patient group was slightly younger than the control group. Direct clustering with F measure revealed strong co-clustering of samples prepared in the same batch, which led to a batch-effect correction.

CDR1 is given as SGHVS and CDR2 as FQNEAQ, both from the germline V gene. The V end loses 8 bases and the J end loses 0 bases, and a stretch of 11 bases separates them. The CDR3 spans 13 residues, from the cysteine through the phenylalanine. Solely the CDR3 DNA is kept, with 39 bases framed from the first base. The receptor was derived from a girl aged 2 to 9 with multiple sclerosis. Material for sequencing was blood. Rearrangement joined TRBV7-8 to TRBJ2-7, with an unclear D gene assignment. The DNA is as follows: TGTGCCAGCGGCGGTCGAAGCTCCTACGAGCAGTACTTC. Translation gives CASGGRSSYEQYF. Joined to the reference TRBV7-8 and TRBJ2-7 proteins, this CDR3 gives the full variable domain: GAGVSQSPRYKVAKRGQDVALRCDPISGHVSLFWYQQALGQGPEFLTYFQNEAQLDKSGLPSDRFFAERPEGSVSTLKIQRTQQEDSAVYLCASGGRSSYEQYFGPGTRLTVT.